What follows describes a single T cell receptor (beta chain). The data originate from a study of radiotherapy plus CTLA-4 blockade in lung cancer. CDR1 and CDR2 (germline): SGHRS, YFSETQ. The CDR3 has 16 residues. V was pared by 0 bases and J by 1 base, with 2 bases of the junction left unmatched. The assay was immunoSEQ multiplex PCR, and TCRdb's table has in-frame clones only and misses some. The repertoire holds roughly 58,000 clones, with about 80% as singletons. The rearrangement joins TRBV5-1 to TRBJ2-2; TRBD1 aligns across 8 bases. This receptor was taken from a human donor with non-small cell lung cancer whose response to radiotherapy plus ipilimumab could not be evaluated. Sequences were derived from peripheral blood, sampled from a patient treated with radiotherapy plus ipilimumab. CDR3 nucleotide sequence: TGCGCCAGCAGCTTGGGACAGGGGTTGAACACCGGGGAGCTGTTTTTT. Translating it yields CASSLGQGLNTGELFF.